This T cell receptor (beta chain) is from a study of blood T cell repertoires in COVID-19 (dated by TCRdb to the early 2020s). Background for the entire study: Samples covering the acute and convalescent phases of COVID-19 were provided by collaborators in the United States, Italy and Spain. The dataset comprised deeply sampled blood TCRbeta repertoires from subjects exposed to, actively infected with, or recovered from COVID-19. The samples were drawn from two sources: the first 160 participants of the ongoing ImmuneRACE study, and fewer than 1,500 subjects contributed by 6 global collaborators. Where available, HLA class I and class II types were obtained from metadata supplied by the sample provider rather than from assay-based typing. Nearly every sample came with metadata listing a de-identified subject ID, COVID-19 status, age in years and sex. The material from the prospective study consisted of cDNA or gDNA derived from T cells, B-cell-depleted T cells, or PBMCs. The repertoires were released in a freely available public database meant as a resource for research on the immune response to SARS-CoV-2.

As for this clone: Its antigen is still unknown. Per-base qualities were not stored, and no clone one base away is much larger.

V is reduced by 5 bases and J by 6 bases, leaving a spacing of 17 bases between them. The germline V gene sets CDR1 to SGHTA and CDR2 to FQGNSA. The CDR3 runs 15 residues from the cysteine to the phenylalanine. Of the read, only the CDR3 DNA is kept; its 45 bases are in frame from base 1. Collaborating institutions collected whole blood in K2EDTA tubes following their own protocols. For TCRbeta analysis, collaborators shipped samples as frozen whole blood, isolated PBMCs, or DNA extracted from either of those sample types. Here is what the overall study found, with its caveats: The quantity of clinical and demographic metadata differed by source and by participant and was supplied without curation.

The immunoSEQ Assay, a bias-controlled multiplex PCR, was used to amplify TCRbeta CDR3 regions from genomic DNA. Processing in the source paper ran as follows. Within the assay, amplification of reference gene primers was used to estimate how many nucleated cells each sample contained. Sequence reads were collapsed and filtered to measure the absolute abundance of every unique TCRbeta CDR3 rearrangement. For each sample, productive Simpson clonality was calculated as the square root of Simpson's diversity index across productive rearrangements. The table comes from immuneACCESS by way of TCRdb, which keeps in-frame sequences with V and J called. Part of the clones is missing from these tables; in studies checked, under half for an unresolved V gene and the rest for unknown reasons. V and J calls and clone size come straight from that table; D and trimming were deduced from the DNA. The sample table shows about 170,000 clones, and approximately 83% are seen once. The top ten clonotypes cover 2% to 2.5% of the sample.

Material: peripheral blood. The V and J segments used are TRBV7-2 and TRBJ1-3; matching of 6 bases hints at TRBD1 as the D gene. This TCR derives from an elderly woman with acute or convalescent COVID-19. The nucleotide sequence is given as TGTGCCAGCAGCCCCGACAGGCCTCCTACAAACACCATATATTTT. It is translated as CASSPDRPPTNTIYF.